Listed below are T cell receptor beta chains from one sample, sequenced in a study of blood T cell repertoires in COVID-19. Sequencing used immunoSEQ multiplex PCR; TCRdb keeps in-frame clones, though not all of them. The table lists roughly 250,000 clones, just under 85% of them singletons. Sequencing used peripheral blood. These receptors were obtained from a woman of 80 years or more with acute or convalescent COVID-19. Each CDR3 is given with its conserved first and last residue. D genes are given only for firm matches. Expanded clones get a size class; other rows say once, few or many, or leave the size out.

DNA	CDR3	size	V	J	D
TGCAGCGTCAGACAACAAACTAATGAAAAACTGTTTTTT	CSVRQQTNEKLFF	few	TRBV29-1	TRBJ1-4	NA
TGTGCCAGTAGTATCCCCACAGGGGGCACTAATGAAAAACTGTTTTTT	CASSIPTGGTNEKLFF	NA	TRBV19	TRBJ1-4	TRBD1
TGTGCCAGCAGTTACGGGGGGGGGCTGGGCACTGAAGCTTTCTTT	CASSYGGGLGTEAFF	NA	TRBV6-5	TRBJ1-1	NA
TGTGCCAGCTCACCCGGAGAGGGGGGGGGCAATCAGCCCCAGCATTTT	CASSPGEGGGNQPQHF	few	TRBV18	TRBJ1-5	NA
TGTGCCAGCAGTTCTGTGGGGGCGAAAGGCTACGAGCAGTACTTC	CASSSVGAKGYEQYF	NA	TRBV5-5	TRBJ2-7	NA
TGTGCCAGCAGTGCACCGGGACACTTCTTAAGCTCTGGAAACACCATATATTTT	CASSAPGHFLSSGNTIYF	NA	TRBV6-1	TRBJ1-3	NA
TGTGCCAGCTCCCCCGGGGGGTACCAAGAGACCCAGTACTTC	CASSPGGYQETQYF	NA	TRBV18	TRBJ2-5	TRBD2
TGTGCCAGCAGCCTGGACAGGGGGAAAGAGACCCAGTACTTC	CASSLDRGKETQYF	NA	TRBV13	TRBJ2-5	TRBD1
TGTGCCAGCAGTGCGGGAAACACTGAAGCTTTCTTT	CASSAGNTEAFF	NA	TRBV25-1	TRBJ1-1	NA
TGTGCCAGCATGATAACGGGCAATGAGCAGTTCTTC	CASMITGNEQFF	NA	TRBV12-3/TRBV12-4	TRBJ2-1	NA
TGTGCCAGCAGCATGGACAACGGTAGCAATCAGCCCCAGCATTTT	CASSMDNGSNQPQHF	once	TRBV7-8	TRBJ1-5	NA
TGTGCCAGTAGCCAACAGGGGGGGAACTATGGCTACACCTTC	CASSQQGGNYGYTF	NA	TRBV19	TRBJ1-2	TRBD1
TGTGCCAGCACGGGACAGCCGAACACCGGGGAGCTGTTTTTT	CASTGQPNTGELFF	NA	TRBV19	TRBJ2-2	TRBD1
TGTGCCAGTCACCGGGACTCCTATCAGCCCCAGCATTTT	CASHRDSYQPQHF	NA	TRBV19	TRBJ1-5	NA
TGTGCCAGTAGCACCCGGGGCAGGGGACCACCCCTCCACTTT	CASSTRGRGPPLHF	NA	TRBV19	TRBJ1-6	NA
TGTGCTAGTGGTTTGGTGGTGGCGCGAGAGGATCAGCCCCAGCATTTT	CASGLVVAREDQPQHF	NA	TRBV12-5	TRBJ1-5	NA
TGCAGCGTTGTTGACACGAACACCGGGGAGCTGTTTTTT	CSVVDTNTGELFF	NA	TRBV29-1	TRBJ2-2	NA
TGTGCCACCAGCCCTGCGGGGTATACTAGCACAGATACGCAGTATTTT	CATSPAGYTSTDTQYF	NA	TRBV15	TRBJ2-3	NA
TGTGCCAGCAGCCCGGGACAGGCGAACACAGATACGCAGTATTTT	CASSPGQANTDTQYF	NA	TRBV11-2	TRBJ2-3	TRBD1
TGCGCCAGCAGCCAAGATAAAGCAGGGAAGGGAACTGAAGCTTTCTTT	CASSQDKAGKGTEAFF	NA	TRBV4-1	TRBJ1-1	NA
TGTGCCAGCAGCTTATGGCTGCGTGGCAGGGCAACTGGTTCACCCCTCCACTTT	CASSLWLRGRATGSPLHF	NA	TRBV7-9	TRBJ1-6	NA
TGTGCCAGTAGTACATGGACAGGGGGGAACACTGAAGCTTTCTTT	CASSTWTGGNTEAFF	NA	TRBV19	TRBJ1-1	TRBD1
TGCAGTGCTCGTAACTCCTACGAGCAGTACTTC	CSARNSYEQYF	NA	TRBV20-1	TRBJ2-7	NA
TGTGCCAGTAGTACCCCGGGAAGCTCCTACGAGCAGTACTTC	CASSTPGSSYEQYF	NA	TRBV19	TRBJ2-7	NA
TGTGCCAGCAGCCAGGAACAGACAGGGGATGGCTACACCTTC	CASSQEQTGDGYTF	NA	TRBV3-1/TRBV3-2	TRBJ1-2	TRBD1
TGTGCCAGCAGTTTGCAGAAGCGGGGCTCCTACGAGCAGTACTTC	CASSLQKRGSYEQYF	NA	TRBV28	TRBJ2-7	TRBD2
TGTGCCACCGCTCCGGGTAACTATGGCTACACCTTC	CATAPGNYGYTF	NA	TRBV24-1	TRBJ1-2	NA
TGTGCCAGCTCACGACAAGACAGATCCGCGAACACCGGGGAGCTGTTTTTT	CASSRQDRSANTGELFF	NA	TRBV18	TRBJ2-2	NA
TGTGCCAGCAGCTTGGATCTAGCGGGGGGTGGGCAAGAGACCCAGTACTTC	CASSLDLAGGGQETQYF	few	TRBV5-6	TRBJ2-5	TRBD2
TGTGCCAGCAGCCAAGGACAGGGATATGAAAAACTGTTTTTT	CASSQGQGYEKLFF	NA	TRBV3-1/TRBV3-2	TRBJ1-4	TRBD1
TGTGCCAGCAGCCGGGACAGGGCTGGGGCGGGAAGACTCGTTGCCACTGAAGCTTTCTTT	CASSRDRAGAGRLVATEAFF	NA	TRBV6-6	TRBJ1-1	TRBD1
TGTGCCAGTCAGACTAGCGGGGGGGTTAATGAGCAGTTCTTC	CASQTSGGVNEQFF	NA	TRBV7-3	TRBJ2-1	TRBD2
TGCGCCAGCAGTCAATCGAAGTGGACAGAGAGCTCCTACGAGCAGTACTTC	CASSQSKWTESSYEQYF	NA	TRBV23-1	TRBJ2-7	NA
TGTGCCAGCAGCTTAACAAGACAGGGTACGCAGTATTTT	CASSLTRQGTQYF	many	TRBV7-3	TRBJ2-3	TRBD1
TGTGCCAGCAGCGCCGCGGGACCCTTGGTGGATGAGCAGTTCTTC	CASSAAGPLVDEQFF	NA	TRBV5-4	TRBJ2-1	NA
TGTGCCATCAGTCGATCTGGACAGTCCCACTATGGCTACACCTTC	CAISRSGQSHYGYTF	NA	TRBV10-3	TRBJ1-2	NA
TGTGCCAGCAGCTTAGGCAGGGCGAGCTCCTACGAGCAGTACTTC	CASSLGRASSYEQYF	once	TRBV13	TRBJ2-7	NA
TGTGCCAGTGAGATCGGGACAGGGTTTAATCAGCCCCAGCATTTT	CASEIGTGFNQPQHF	NA	TRBV19	TRBJ1-5	TRBD1
TGTGCCAGCTCAACCCGGGGGGGCGAGTCTTCCTCTGGGGCCAACGTCCTGACTTTC	CASSTRGGESSSGANVLTF	NA	TRBV18	TRBJ2-6	TRBD2
TGTGCCAGCTCACCAAGTCGGACGGGGGAGACCCAGTACTTC	CASSPSRTGETQYF	few	TRBV18	TRBJ2-5	NA
TGCGCCAGCAGGATGGACAGTTACACTGAAGCTTTCTTT	CASRMDSYTEAFF	NA	TRBV10-1	TRBJ1-1	NA
TGTGCCAGCAGTTCGGGACAGTCTTTCTCTGAAGCTTTCTTT	CASSSGQSFSEAFF	NA	TRBV6-5	TRBJ1-1	TRBD1
TGTGCCAGCAGCTCTCGGACAGGGAGAAACGAAAAACTGTTTTTT	CASSSRTGRNEKLFF	NA	TRBV5-4	TRBJ1-4	TRBD1
TGTGCCAGTAGTTCCACCCAGGGGCAGGGCCTCAATCAGCCCCAGCATTTT	CASSSTQGQGLNQPQHF	NA	TRBV19	TRBJ1-5	NA
TGTGCTAGCAGCTTTAGGGGGCAAGGGACCCAGTACTTC	CASSFRGQGTQYF	NA	TRBV7-7	TRBJ2-5	TRBD1
TGCGCCAGCAGCCAAGATCAGGAGCGGGGGGGTTCCTACAATGAGCAGTTCTTC	CASSQDQERGGSYNEQFF	NA	TRBV4-1	TRBJ2-1	TRBD2
TGTGCCAGCAGCACCGACAGCACCTACGAGCAGTACTTC	CASSTDSTYEQYF	few	TRBV5-5	TRBJ2-7	NA
TGTGCCAGCAGTTTAACGGCGGGACTGGTTAAGACCCAGTACTTC	CASSLTAGLVKTQYF	NA	TRBV28	TRBJ2-5	NA
TGTGCCAGCAGCTTAGGCCTCCAAGCCTCTGGAAACACCATATATTTT	CASSLGLQASGNTIYF	NA	TRBV7-8	TRBJ1-3	NA
TGTGCCAGCAGCCTAGACAGGGCCAACTCTGGAAACACCATATATTTT	CASSLDRANSGNTIYF	NA	TRBV11-2	TRBJ1-3	TRBD1
TGTGCCAGCAGACCAGGACAGGGGGGTGTGTTCTTC	CASRPGQGGVFF	NA	TRBV28	TRBJ2-1	TRBD1
TGTGCCAGCAGACCACCCGAAGGGGTATTGGACACCGGGGAGCTGTTTTTT	CASRPPEGVLDTGELFF	NA	TRBV21-1	TRBJ2-2	NA
TGTGCCATCAGTGAGTCGACATACGGACAAGGGAACAATGAGCAGTTCTTC	CAISESTYGQGNNEQFF	NA	TRBV10-3	TRBJ2-1	NA
TGCGCCAGCAGCTTTCAGGGGCCCGGGGAGCTGTTTTTT	CASSFQGPGELFF	NA	TRBV5-1	TRBJ2-2	NA
TGCGCCAGCAGCTTGGCCAGAGGTCTAAACACTGAAGCTTTCTTT	CASSLARGLNTEAFF	NA	TRBV5-1	TRBJ1-1	NA
TGTGCCAGCAGTTACCTCCCTCAGGGGGCAGGTGGCTACACCTTC	CASSYLPQGAGGYTF	many	TRBV6-6	TRBJ1-2	TRBD1